The following is a TCR beta chain sequence with its context. Its antigen is unidentified. The data were obtained in a study of cytomegalovirus exposure and HLA in healthy donors. Study findings and constraints: What a later analysis showed was that several of the most significant clusters appeared linked to common viral pathogens. CMV serostatus was the only recorded immune exposure for donors.

The PCR contained 60 Vbeta and 13 Jbeta primers. Clones were read by immunoSEQ multiplex PCR, and TCRdb kept only the in-frame ones, dropping some. Seen here are about 37,000 clones, roughly 79% observed once, and the top ten hold approximately 8.5%. Germline CDR1 LGHNT, CDR2 FRNRAP. This CDR3 spans 14 amino acids. The V segment lost 6 bases and the J segment 7 bases; nucleotides outside the gene matches: 11. The chain joins TRBV12-5 to TRBJ1-2, with 7 bases that match TRBD1. The receptor was derived from a middle-aged woman in good health and CMV-seronegative. The sample consisted of PBMCs. As DNA, the CDR3 is TGTGCTAGTGGCCGGGACAGAATTTTTCCTGGCTACACCTTC. Translating gives CASGRDRIFPGYTF.